Listed here is a single T cell receptor (beta chain). This clone's antigen is unknown. Base-call qualities are not available, and no considerably larger clone is one nucleotide away. The data derive from a study of Graves' ophthalmopathy and Graves' hyperthyroidism (dated by TCRdb to the late 2010s). In the study overall: Stable hyperthyroidism was defined as no progression to ophthalmopathy within 18 months of follow-up. TCR beta repertoire signatures were used to distinguish Graves' ophthalmopathy from Graves' hyperthyroidism and to predict progression to ophthalmopathy. In total, some 140 blood samples were TCR-sequenced: under 45 ophthalmopathy, 75 hyperthyroidism and roughly 17 hyperthyroidism-to-ophthalmopathy patients. To explore V-J signatures distinguishing ophthalmopathy from hyperthyroidism, a discovery set of around 97 patients (about 44 ophthalmopathy, 55 to 60 stable hyperthyroidism) was enrolled. The independent validation cohort included 18 hyperthyroidism patients plus 17 patients who later progressed from hyperthyroidism to ophthalmopathy. T-cell repertoires of thyroid tissue and blood were compared in over 5 hyperthyroidism patients. Once sampling was done, hyperthyroidism patients were given methimazole at a starting dose of 30 mg daily, while ophthalmopathy patients were given high-dose intravenous methylprednisolone.

There are 12 amino acids in the CDR3, from cysteine to phenylalanine inclusive. CDR3 DNA only is kept here, 36 bases in frame from base 1. Relative to germline, V is missing 5 bases and J is missing 9 bases, with 6 bases of the junction outside any gene match. CDR1 and CDR2, looked up from the germline V gene (reference sequence), are SEHNR and FQNEAQ. Patients with hyperthyroidism were aged 18 to 65 years, had been newly diagnosed, and had a disease duration of less than 2 months. Patients with other autoimmune diseases, uncontrolled infections, pregnancy or lactation were excluded from the study. Diagnosis relied on clinical symptoms, serum thyroxine, TRAb, thyroid ultrasound and orbital computed tomography. Total RNA was extracted with Trizol reagent and quality-checked on an Agilent 2100 Bioanalyzer. What the work shows at the level of the full study, not this receptor alone: Most expanded thyroid clonotypes with frequency above 0.001 were also detected in blood, suggesting blood repertoires may reflect the thyroid immune response. The 13-signature model separated ophthalmopathy from stable hyperthyroidism with around 90% sensitivity and 81.08% specificity in cross-validation, and 80%/75% in the test set. In validation, the model predicted ophthalmopathy progression with 70.59% sensitivity and about 73% specificity; 12 predicted patients were CT-confirmed with GO in a median of approximately 6.2 months. Sample size was not statistically predetermined, and group allocation was not concealed from the investigators.

TCR beta CDR3 regions were amplified from RNA transcripts for repertoire sequencing. A first-round RT-PCR used HTBI primers with the Qiagen OneStep RT-PCR kit, followed by a second-round multiplex PCR, size selection and purification. Libraries were sequenced paired-end with 100 bp reads on an Illumina HiSeq2000. Per the source publication's procedure: SOAPnuke was used to process the reads, throwing out any read that had adapters, had uncalled bases, had a mean Phred below 15, or lacked an exact constant-primer or identifier match. High-quality paired reads were merged with COPE v1.2.5. Clonotypes were defined as unique nucleotide sequences and were aligned to IMGT TRB V, D and J references using MiTCR v1.1. Analysis was restricted to V-J combinations with a frequency above 0.0001, which covered roughly 99% of repertoires. For each V-J combination, a TCR clonal expansion and chaos score was defined as the ratio of F50 clonal expansion to chaos observed in the TCRdist matrix. Welch's t-statistics and random forest were used to reduce the features to about 14 V-J combinations, which were then used as input to a naive Bayes classifier. The similarity between thyroid and blood repertoires was quantified using the Morisita-Horn index. The public reads were reanalyzed by TCRdb: fastp trimming at Q25, MiXCR alignment, in-frame beta chains only. Each CDR3 protein appears once, grouped with its most common genes and DNA. The V and J calls, along with clone size, are taken from TCRdb and not from the paper's own processing. For this sample the table gives 450,000 to 600,000 distinct CDR3 sequences, of which approximately 37% were detected only once. Of the sample, about 4.2% falls within the top ten clones.

This receptor was taken from an adult man with Graves' hyperthyroidism. The rearranged chain carries TRBV7-9 and TRBJ1-1; 7 bases in the middle match TRBD1. The sample comprised peripheral blood or thyroid tissue (not recorded which). The DNA sequence follows: TGTGCCAGCAGCCTAGAAAGGGGGCAAGCTTTCTTT. Protein translation: CASSLERGQAFF. Beyond the CDR3, the reference TRBV7-9 and TRBJ1-1 genes provide the residues; the full variable domain reads: DTGVSQNPRHKITKRGQNVTFRCDPISEHNRLYWYRQTLGQGPEFLTYFQNEAQLEKSRLLSDRFSAERPKGSFSTLEIQRTEQGDSAMYLCASSLERGQAFFGQGTRLTVV.